Detailed here is one T cell receptor (beta chain). As yet, its antigen is unknown. Germline V lookup: CDR1 LNHDA, CDR2 SQIVND (reference sequence). CDR3 length: 15 amino acids. V was cut by 10 bases and J by 1 base, with 17 bases left in between. The sample comes from a study of T cell responses to AZD1222 COVID-19 vaccine. Broader study findings: Recipients of two AZD1222 doses showed rising Spike-specific TCR breadth and depth. A reported finding is that nearly half of spike-specific TCRs target unmutated variant regions. At baseline, just five to seven AZD1222 recipients tested seropositive.

Generated by immunoSEQ multiplex PCR, the TCRdb table keeps only in-frame clones and is missing some. The data hold about 130,000 clones, with roughly 89% observed a single time. The V call is TRBV19, the J call TRBJ1-5; no clear D. The input for sequencing was peripheral blood, taken on day 0 of AZD1222 vaccination. The sequence derives from an adult in good health. The CDR3 reads CATSAEGMSNQPQHF. The CDR3 bases are TGTGCCACCTCGGCGGAGGGAATGAGCAATCAGCCCCAGCATTTT.